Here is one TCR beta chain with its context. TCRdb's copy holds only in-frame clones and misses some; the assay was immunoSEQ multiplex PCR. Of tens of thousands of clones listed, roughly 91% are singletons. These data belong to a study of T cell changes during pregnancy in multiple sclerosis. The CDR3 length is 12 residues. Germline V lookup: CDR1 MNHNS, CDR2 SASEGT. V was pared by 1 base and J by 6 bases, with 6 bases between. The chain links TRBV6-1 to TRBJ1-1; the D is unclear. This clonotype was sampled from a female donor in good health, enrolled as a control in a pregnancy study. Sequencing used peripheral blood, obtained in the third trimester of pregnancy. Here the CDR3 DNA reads TGTGCCAGCAGTGAAGGTCGGGCTGAAGCTTTCTTT. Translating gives CASSEGRAEAFF.